What follows describes a single T cell receptor beta chain. In germline, CDR1 is MDHEN, CDR2 SYDVKM. This CDR3 is 14 amino acids long. The V end lost 7 bases, the J end lost 5 bases, and 18 bases lay between the germline ends. These data come from a study of blood T cell repertoires in COVID-19. The protocol was immunoSEQ multiplex PCR, while the TCRdb copy is restricted to in-frame clones and leaves out a portion. This table has roughly 130,000 clones, almost 85% appearing once. This sequence originates from a man aged 35-49 years with acute COVID-19. Material for sequencing was PBMCs or T cells enriched from blood (not recorded which). The V gene is TRBV28, the J gene TRBJ2-7, with D possibly TRBD2 on 7 matching bases. The CDR3, as DNA: TGTGCCAGCAACCCCCGTGGGGGGGCACACGAGCAGTACTTC. Translated, it gives CASNPRGGAHEQYF. The full variable domain, rest sourced from reference TRBV28 and TRBJ2-7, is DVKVTQSSRYLVKRTGEKVFLECVQDMDHENMFWYRQDPGLGLRLIYFSYDVKMKEKGDIPEGYSVSREKKERFSLILESASTNQTSMYLCASNPRGGAHEQYFGPGTRLTVT.